This T cell receptor beta chain was retrieved from a study of cytomegalovirus exposure and HLA in healthy donors. Overall study: Early release data held 75 million to 100 million unique TCRs from HLA-typed donors. General study results and limits: Other equally common chains were less clonally expanded than HLA-associated TCR beta chains, a later analysis showed. Most TCR sequences showed up rarely, but some public TCRs showed up in many donors.

For this clone: What it binds is unknown.

Primers: 60 Vbeta forward and 13 Jbeta reverse. Clones were read by immunoSEQ multiplex PCR, and TCRdb kept only the in-frame ones, dropping some. Of 80,000 to 95,000 clones in the sample, approximately 86% were seen once. The specimen sequenced was PBMCs. This clonotype was sampled from a man between 25 and 39 years old in good health and CMV-seropositive.

The CDR3 is CASSFMASTGISGANVLTF. In nucleotides, the CDR3 is TGCGCCAGCAGCTTTATGGCAAGCACAGGGATCTCTGGGGCCAACGTCCTGACTTTC. This rearrangement joins TRBV5-1 to TRBJ2-6, with a weak D call TRBD1 (6 bases). The CDR3 spans 19 residues. Germline values: CDR1 SGHRS, CDR2 YFSETQ. Trimming took 2 bases from V and 0 from J, leaving 18 bases between them.